This T cell receptor beta chain emerged from a study of shared clonotypes between healthy human individuals. Germline CDR1 and CDR2: MNHNS and SASEGT. The CDR3 length is 16 residues. With V trimmed by 0 bases and J by 1 base, 5 bases remained unmatched. Only in-frame clones appear in the TCRdb table, and some are missing; sequencing was by immunoSEQ multiplex PCR. The sample shows roughly 1,000,000 clones, 70% to 80% of them seen only once. Material: memory CD4+ T cells from PBMCs. Subset: CD45RA-negative fraction. The chain links TRBV6-1 to TRBJ2-7, with 8 nucleotides matching TRBD2. This sequence was found in a man younger than 35 in good health. Some clones in this sample may be carry-over from other donors' samples. This CDR3 reads CASSEAVAGGSYEQYF. The CDR3 region has the DNA TGTGCCAGCAGTGAAGCGGTGGCGGGAGGATCCTACGAGCAGTACTTC.